This T cell receptor beta chain was recorded in a study of blood T cells in healthy people across ages. There are many counts of this clonotype. It was with a sample-barcoded 5' primer and a J-beta primer mix that a second PCR of roughly 6 to 12 cycles was run. TCRdb passed the 5' RACE reads through MiXCR, listing each CDR3 protein once. Found here are 1.6 million or so distinct CDR3 sequences, around 35% of them singletons; the top ten hold 11%. Sequences were obtained from blood. This receptor was taken from a woman in her 30s in good health.

The CDR3 DNA reads TGCAGTGCTGAGTCCCTATCTGCGGGAACCTACGAGCAGTACTTC. Encoded protein: CSAESLSAGTYEQYF. The rearrangement links TRBV20-1 to TRBJ2-7, with D perhaps TRBD2 (6 bases). The CDR3 contains 15 residues. The V end was cut by 5 bases, the J end by 2 bases, with 19 bases between. Per the germline V gene, CDR1 is DFQATT and CDR2 is SNEGSKA (reference sequence).